The next 10 T cell receptor beta chains were all read from a single sample in a study of monozygotic twins with inflammatory bowel disease. Following a re-call of the 5' RACE reads, TCRdb has one entry per CDR3 protein and lacks DNA. The specimen's table records 300,000 to 450,000 distinct CDR3 sequences. Sequenced input: blood. The source of these receptors is a human donor with ulcerative colitis or Crohn's disease, or a healthy co-twin of an affected twin (not recorded which).

The rearrangement uses TRBV12-3 or TRBV12-4 and TRBJ2-3; lacking DNA, the TRBD1 call made by TCRdb goes unchecked. This CDR3 has 16 amino acids. The CDR3 loop reads CASSSFRDISTDTQYF.

This chain links TRBV9 with TRBJ2-5; checking the TCRdb D call of TRBD1 is not possible without DNA. The CDR3 is 16 amino acids. CDR1 and CDR2 (germline): SGDLS, YYNGEE. CDR3 amino acids: CASSVEGGAYQETQYF.

This chain links TRBV5-4 with TRBJ2-5. The length of the CDR3 is 16 residues. Germline V gene data show CDR1 as SGHNT and CDR2 as YYREEE (reference sequence). This chain's CDR3 is CASSLASSRLQETQYF. The full variable domain, completed using reference TRBV5-4 and TRBJ2-5, is ETGVTQSPTHLIKTRGQQVTLRCSSQSGHNTVSWYQQALGQGPQFIFQYYREEENGRGNFPPRFSGLQFPNYSSELNVNALELDDSALYLCASSLASSRLQETQYFGPGTRLLVL.

The chain is built from TRBV7-2 and TRBJ2-3; with no DNA, the TCRdb D assignment of TRBD1 cannot be verified. Germline V lookup: CDR1 SGHTA, CDR2 FQGNSA. The CDR3 contains 12 residues. CDR3 protein: CASSIQEDTQYF.

The chain employs TRBV20-1 and TRBJ1-2; TCRdb's D call, TRBD1, is unchecked because there is no DNA. Germline assignment: CDR1 DFQATT and CDR2 SNEGSKA (reference sequence). CDR3 size: 14 residues. The CDR3 sequence: CSAPPDRGPYGYTF.

The rearrangement links TRBV9 to TRBJ1-3; the D gene TCRdb calls, TRBD1, cannot be checked with no DNA. Germline V lookup: CDR1 SGDLS, CDR2 YYNGEE. The CDR3 loop spans 19 amino acids. CDR3 loop: CASSVGTRQGRIYGNTIYF.

The J gene is TRBJ2-5, the V gene TRBV14; the D call from TCRdb, TRBD1, cannot be confirmed without DNA. CDR1 and CDR2 (germline): SGHDN, FVKESK. This CDR3 has 16 residues. CDR3 residues: CASSLLRGLYQETQYF.

The chain has TRBV12-3 or TRBV12-4 and TRBJ1-1; TCRdb names TRBD1, which stays unverified in the absence of DNA. The CDR3 has 12 residues. This CDR3 reads CASAWGDTEAFF.

The chain combines TRBV6-1 with TRBJ2-3; TCRdb proposes TRBD2, but this gene call is untestable without DNA. Per the germline V gene, CDR1 is MNHNS and CDR2 is SASEGT. CDR3 size: 16 residues. The CDR3 here is CASQDSLAGGTDTQYF.

The chain has TRBV9 and TRBJ2-1; the D gene TCRdb calls, TRBD2, cannot be checked with no DNA. The CDR3 extends over 14 amino acids. Per germline, CDR1 SGDLS and CDR2 YYNGEE. The CDR3: CASSVLAGGNEQFF.